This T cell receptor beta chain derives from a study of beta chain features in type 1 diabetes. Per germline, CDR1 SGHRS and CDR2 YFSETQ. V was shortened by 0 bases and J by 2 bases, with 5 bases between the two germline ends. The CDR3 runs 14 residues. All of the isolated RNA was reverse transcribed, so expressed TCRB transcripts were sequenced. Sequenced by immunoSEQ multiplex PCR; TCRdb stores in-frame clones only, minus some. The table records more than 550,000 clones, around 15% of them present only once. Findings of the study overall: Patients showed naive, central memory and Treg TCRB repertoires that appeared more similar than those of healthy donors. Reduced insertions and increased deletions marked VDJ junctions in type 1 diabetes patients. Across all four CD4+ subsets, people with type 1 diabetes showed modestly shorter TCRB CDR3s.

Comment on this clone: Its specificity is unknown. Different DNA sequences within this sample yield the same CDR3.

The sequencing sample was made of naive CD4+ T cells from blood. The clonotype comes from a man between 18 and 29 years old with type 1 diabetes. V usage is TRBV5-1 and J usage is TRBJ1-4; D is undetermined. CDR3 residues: CASSLAATNEKLFF. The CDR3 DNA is TGCGCCAGCAGCTTGGCGGCGACTAATGAAAAACTGTTTTTT.